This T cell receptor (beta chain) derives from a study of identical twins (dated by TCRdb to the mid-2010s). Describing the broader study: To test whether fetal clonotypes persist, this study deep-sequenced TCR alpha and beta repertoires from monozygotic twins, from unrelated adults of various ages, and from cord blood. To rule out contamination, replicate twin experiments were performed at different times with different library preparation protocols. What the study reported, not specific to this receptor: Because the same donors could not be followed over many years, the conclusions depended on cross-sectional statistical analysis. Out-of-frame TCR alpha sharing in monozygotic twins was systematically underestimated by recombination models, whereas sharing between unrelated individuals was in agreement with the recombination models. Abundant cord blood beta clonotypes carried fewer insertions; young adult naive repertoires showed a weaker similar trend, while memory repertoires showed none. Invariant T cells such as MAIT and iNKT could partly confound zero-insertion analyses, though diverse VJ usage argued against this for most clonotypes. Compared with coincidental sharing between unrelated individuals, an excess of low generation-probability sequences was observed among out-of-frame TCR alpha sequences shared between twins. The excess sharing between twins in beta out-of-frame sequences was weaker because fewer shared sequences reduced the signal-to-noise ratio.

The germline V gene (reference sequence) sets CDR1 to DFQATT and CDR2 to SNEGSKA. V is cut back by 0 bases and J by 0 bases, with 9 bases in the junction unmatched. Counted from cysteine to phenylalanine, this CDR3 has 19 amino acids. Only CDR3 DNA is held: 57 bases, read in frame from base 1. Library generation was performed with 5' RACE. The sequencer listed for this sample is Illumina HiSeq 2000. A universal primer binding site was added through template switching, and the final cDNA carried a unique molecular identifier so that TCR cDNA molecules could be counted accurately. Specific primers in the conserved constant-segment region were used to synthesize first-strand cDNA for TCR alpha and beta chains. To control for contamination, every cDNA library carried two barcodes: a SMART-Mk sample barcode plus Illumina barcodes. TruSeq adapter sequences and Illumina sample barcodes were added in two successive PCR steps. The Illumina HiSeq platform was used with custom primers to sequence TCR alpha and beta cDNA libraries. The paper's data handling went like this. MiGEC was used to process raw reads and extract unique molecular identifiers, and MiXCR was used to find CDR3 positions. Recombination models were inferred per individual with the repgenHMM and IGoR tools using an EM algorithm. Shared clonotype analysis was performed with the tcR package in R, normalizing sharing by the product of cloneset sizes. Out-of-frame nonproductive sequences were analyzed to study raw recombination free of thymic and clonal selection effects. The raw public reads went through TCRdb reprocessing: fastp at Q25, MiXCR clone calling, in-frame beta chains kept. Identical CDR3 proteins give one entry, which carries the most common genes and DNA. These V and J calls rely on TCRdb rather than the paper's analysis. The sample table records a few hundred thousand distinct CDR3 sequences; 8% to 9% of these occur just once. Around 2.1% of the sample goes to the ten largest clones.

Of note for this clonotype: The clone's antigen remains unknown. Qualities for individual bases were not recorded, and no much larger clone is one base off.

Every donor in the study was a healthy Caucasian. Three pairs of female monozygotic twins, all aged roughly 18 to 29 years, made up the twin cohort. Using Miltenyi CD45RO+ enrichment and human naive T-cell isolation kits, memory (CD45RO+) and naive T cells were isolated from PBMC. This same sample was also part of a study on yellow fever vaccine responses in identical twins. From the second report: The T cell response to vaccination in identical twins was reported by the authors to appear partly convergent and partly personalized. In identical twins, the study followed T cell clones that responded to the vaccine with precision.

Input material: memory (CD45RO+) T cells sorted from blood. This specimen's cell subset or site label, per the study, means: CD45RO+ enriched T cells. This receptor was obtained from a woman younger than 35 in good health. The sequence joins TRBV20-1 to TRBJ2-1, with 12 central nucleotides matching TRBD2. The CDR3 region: CSARDQRLAGVSSYNEQFF. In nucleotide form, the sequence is TGCAGTGCTAGAGATCAGAGACTAGCGGGGGTTAGCTCCTACAATGAGCAGTTCTTC.